The 6 T cell receptor beta chains given below trace back to one sample, sequenced in a study of blood T cell repertoires in COVID-19. Clones were sequenced by immunoSEQ multiplex PCR, and TCRdb holds only the in-frame ones, with some missing. The sample carries under 200,000 clones, roughly 77% recorded once. The sequenced sample was peripheral blood. These receptors originate from a woman aged 40 to 50 with COVID-19, enrolled during active disease.

This chain links TRBV18 with TRBJ2-3; 7 positions agree with TRBD1. CDR1 KGHSH and CDR2 LQKENI come from the germline V gene. Unmatched junction bases numbered 13, after V lost 2 bases and J lost 5 bases. CDR3 length: 17 residues. CDR3 amino acids: CASSPTPAGGRGDTQYF. CDR3 DNA: TGTGCCAGCTCACCAACTCCTGCAGGGGGACGGGGAGATACGCAGTATTTT.

This chain links TRBV30 with TRBJ1-1; D perhaps matches TRBD1 (5 bases). The V end lost 8 bases, the J end lost 4 bases, and 17 bases lay between the germline ends. The CDR3 consists of 13 residues. From germline, CDR1 is GTSNPN and CDR2 SVGIG (reference sequence). CDR3 amino acids: CARGRGESTEAFF. The CDR3, as DNA: TGTGCCCGGGGTAGGGGTGAGAGCACTGAAGCTTTCTTT. Looking up the rest from reference TRBV30 and TRBJ1-1 gives the full variable domain: SQTIHQWPATLVQPVGSPLSLECTVEGTSNPNLYWYRQAAGRGLQLLFYSVGIGQISSEVPQNLSASRPQDRQFILSSKKLLLSDSGFYLCARGRGESTEAFFGQGTRLTVV.

The chain combines TRBV18 with TRBJ2-2; 10 bases line up with TRBD2. CDR1 and CDR2 from the germline V gene are KGHSH and LQKENI. V was pared by 0 bases and J by 3 bases, with 10 bases of the junction left unmatched. The CDR3 length is 19 residues. The CDR3 here is CASSPPSSGGAAYTGELFF. CDR3 sequence (DNA): TGTGCCAGCTCACCACCCAGCAGCGGGGGGGCCGCGTACACCGGGGAGCTGTTTTTT.

The rearrangement joins TRBV29-1 to TRBJ2-7; 7 nucleotides match TRBD2. The CDR3 is 12 amino acids. CDR1 and CDR2 (germline): SQVTM, ANQGSEA. V dropped 4 bases and J dropped 6; count of bases not matched to a gene: 6. The CDR3 DNA is TGCAGCGTTGGGACTAGGGAGGGCGAGCAGTACTTC. Protein sequence: CSVGTREGEQYF.

The CDR3 region has the DNA TGCAGCGTTAGGGGCCCAGGGGATCAGCCCCAGCATTTT. Protein: CSVRGPGDQPQHF. The chain has TRBV29-1 and TRBJ1-5; perhaps TRBD1 as D (6 bases). In germline, CDR1 is SQVTM, CDR2 ANQGSEA. V lost 5 bases and J lost 5, with 13 bases in between. The CDR3 contains 13 residues.

The chain recombines TRBV14 with TRBJ2-2; TRBD2 aligns across 8 bases. The length of the CDR3 is 17 residues. The germline V gene has CDR1 SGHDN and CDR2 FVKESK. The trim removed 2 bases at V and 0 bases at J, leaving 5 bases unmatched. This chain's CDR3 is CASSQLPGLANTGELFF. CDR3 nucleotide sequence: TGTGCCAGCAGCCAATTACCGGGACTAGCGAACACCGGGGAGCTGTTTTTT.